The clone carrying this T cell receptor beta chain was found a few times. Documented time point: pre-treatment baseline. Apart from a couple of fast progressors, RECIST 1.1 response was judged 12 weeks post-infusion. This sample was taken from a study of blood T cell dynamics during melanoma immunotherapy. Study at large: Standard first-line treatment here was pembrolizumab or nivolumab plus ipilimumab in metastatic melanoma.

The trim removed 0 bases at V and 4 bases at J, leaving 0 bases unmatched. The CDR3 spans 14 residues. Germline values: CDR1 SNHLY, CDR2 FYNNEI. A fixed DNA input of approximately 400 ng was used per bulk PBMC sample. Method: immunoSEQ multiplex PCR; TCRdb's copy keeps in-frame clones and lacks some. The table includes 9,000 to 10,000 clones, approximately 90% detected once. The clonotype originates from a human donor with melanoma. This material consisted of blood, taken from a patient treated with checkpoint blockade. The J gene is TRBJ2-7, the V gene TRBV2, with 10 positions matching TRBD2. The CDR3 sequence: CASSEAAGGYEQYF. CDR3 bases: TGTGCCAGCAGTGAAGCAGCGGGAGGGTACGAGCAGTACTTC.